This T cell receptor (beta chain) was identified in a study of T cells in Graves' hyperthyroidism and ophthalmopathy (dated by TCRdb to between 2019 and 2020). Context from the whole study: Peripheral blood was collected at initial diagnosis, before any treatment. The 85 to 100 discovery patients were randomly split 7:3 into training and test sets. Following sampling, methimazole starting at 30 mg daily was given to hyperthyroidism patients, and high-dose intravenous methylprednisolone was given to ophthalmopathy patients. Whether ophthalmopathy could be predicted prospectively was tested in an independent validation cohort made up of approximately 19 hyperthyroidism patients plus 17 patients who later progressed to ophthalmopathy. In addition, the study compared T-cell repertoires in thyroid tissue and in blood from roughly six Graves' hyperthyroidism patients. TCR Vbeta CDR3 sequencing of 135 peripheral blood samples (around 45 ophthalmopathy, 75 hyperthyroidism and around 17 progressor patients) is reported in the paper. TCR V-J signatures able to tell the groups apart were searched for in a discovery cohort of 90 to 100 patients, of whom 43 had Graves' ophthalmopathy and 57 had stable Graves' hyperthyroidism. The study at large found these results: No statistical method was used to fix the sample size in advance, and group allocation was not hidden from the investigators. Ophthalmopathy was separated from stable hyperthyroidism by a 13 V-J signature model, with about 86% sensitivity and 81% to 82% specificity obtained in cross-validation and 80%/75% obtained in testing. Most expanded thyroid clonotypes (frequency above 0.001) were also detected in blood, suggesting blood repertoires may reflect thyroid immune responses. During validation, the model predicted progression to ophthalmopathy a median of about 6.3 months ahead of onset, with roughly 65% sensitivity and 72.22% specificity.

This clonotype occurred a few times. Its target antigen remains unknown. Base qualities are not recorded, but no much larger clone differs from it by a single base. The CDR3 runs 12 residues from the cysteine to the phenylalanine. CDR3 DNA is the only sequence kept; it has 36 bases, read in frame from the first base. Germline trimming: 1 base from V, 14 bases from J; junction bases outside gene matches: 3. CDR1 and CDR2 were assigned from the germline V gene as MDHEN and SYDVKM. Amplification of TCR beta CDR3 regions was carried out from RNA transcripts. A first-round RT-PCR of the TCR CDR3 used the HTBI primer set with the Qiagen OneStep RT-PCR kit. A second multiplex PCR round built the libraries, followed by size selection and purification. Paired-end sequencing of the libraries was performed with 100 bp reads on an Illumina HiSeq2000. As for the authors' bioinformatics: SOAPnuke was used to process the raw data, removing reads that contained adapters or uncalled bases, had a mean Phred below 15, or lacked an exact match to the constant primer or identifier. High-quality paired reads were merged with COPE v1.2.5, and unique nucleotide sequences were defined as clonotypes. MiTCR v1.1 was used to align the clonotypes against IMGT TRBV, TRBD and TRBJ reference segments. Analysis was restricted to V-J combinations with a frequency above 0.0001, which covered approximately 99% of repertoires. The TCS score was defined as the ratio of F50 (clonal expansion) to E x V (chaos), calculated using BLOSUM62-based TCRdist between CDR3 peptides within each V-J. Welch's t-statistics and random forest reduced approximately 520 V-J features to fewer than 15, which were used in a naive Bayes classifier (R e1071). The public reads were reprocessed in TCRdb via fastp at Q25 and MiXCR, keeping in-frame beta chains. Rows are combined by CDR3 protein, so each entry shows the most common genes and DNA. The V and J calls and clone size are TCRdb's, not the authors'. Present in this sample are approximately 600,000 distinct CDR3 sequences, 20% to 25% of which were seen just once. The top ten clones comprise more than 30% of the sample.

Ophthalmopathy patients had moderately to severely active disease, with a Clinical Activity Score of 3 or more, a NOSPECS grade of 4 or more, and a disease duration of less than 3 months. Patients with uncontrolled infections, other autoimmune diseases, pregnancy or lactation were excluded. Clinical symptoms, serum thyroxine and TRAb, thyroid ultrasound, and orbital computed tomography formed the basis for the diagnoses. PBMCs were separated from 8 to 10 ml of fresh peripheral blood using Ficoll-Paque density gradient centrifugation. Total RNA was extracted with Trizol reagent, and quality was checked on an Agilent 2100 Bioanalyzer.

The chain employs TRBV28 and TRBJ2-3, with 10 middle bases fitting TRBD2. The sample taken for sequencing was blood. The sequence was collected from a man aged 25 to 45 with Graves' ophthalmopathy. Here the CDR3 is given as CASSLSLAGVYF. The nucleotides are TGTGCCAGCAGTTTATCGCTAGCGGGAGTGTATTTT.